This T cell receptor (beta chain) was sequenced for a study of cytomegalovirus exposure and HLA in healthy donors. J gave up 6 bases and V 1 base, and 13 bases lay outside the gene matches. The germline gives CDR1 SGHTA, CDR2 FQGTGA. The CDR3 length is 17 residues. General study findings and limits: The productive fraction for most TCR beta V segments was about 90% or about 30% in an earlier analysis.

As for this clone: The antigen remains unidentified.

60 Vbeta and 13 Jbeta primers were used in PCR. Here immunoSEQ multiplex PCR was the method, and the copy in TCRdb shows in-frame clones only, minus some. The sample has under 200,000 clones; 75% are singletons. Material: PBMCs. This TCR derives from a woman aged 40 to 50 in good health and CMV-seropositive. The rearrangement joins TRBV7-3 to TRBJ2-3, with 7 bases identical to TRBD2. The DNA for the CDR3 is TGTGCCAGCAGCTTAATTGGCAGGGACCAGGGAGGGGATACGCAGTATTTT. Amino acid sequence: CASSLIGRDQGGDTQYF.